This entry concerns a single TCR beta chain. Its target is not known. This sample was taken from a study of beta chain features in type 1 diabetes. Study-level points and caveats: The naive, central memory and Treg TCRB repertoires showed an apparent similarity that was greater among patients than among healthy donors. All four CD4+ subsets from Type 1 diabetes patients carried moderately but significantly shorter TCRB CDR3s.

The study reverse transcribed the entire isolated RNA, so it sequenced expressed TCRB transcripts. Libraries were prepared by immunoSEQ multiplex PCR; TCRdb keeps only in-frame clonotypes and omits some of them. The sample lists 250,000 to 300,000 clones, roughly 24% seen once, with around 0.011% in the top ten. Sampling consisted of one heparinised blood draw per donor, averaging around 120 mL. The trim removed 4 bases at V and 4 bases at J, leaving 9 bases unmatched. Germline V gene sequence: CDR1 GTSNPN, CDR2 SVGIG (reference sequence). The CDR3 contains 16 residues. The receptor's source is a woman in her thirties with type 1 diabetes. The sample comprised naive CD4+ T cells from blood. The chain uses TRBV30 and TRBJ2-2, with TRBD2 identical over 10 bases. The CDR3 region is CAWTSGSLPGTGELFF. CDR3 nucleotide sequence: TGTGCCTGGACTAGCGGGAGTCTTCCCGGCACCGGGGAGCTGTTTTTT.